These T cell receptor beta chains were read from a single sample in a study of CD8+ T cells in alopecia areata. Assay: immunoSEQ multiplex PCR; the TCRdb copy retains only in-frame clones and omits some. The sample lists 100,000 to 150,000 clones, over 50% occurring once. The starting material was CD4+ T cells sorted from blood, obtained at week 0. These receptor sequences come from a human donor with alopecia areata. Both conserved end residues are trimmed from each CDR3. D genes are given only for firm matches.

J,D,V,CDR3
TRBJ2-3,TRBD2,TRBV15,ATSRASGGVTDTQY
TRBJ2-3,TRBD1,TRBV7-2,ASSPFAQGADTQY
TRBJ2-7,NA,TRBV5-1,ASSPGYAYEQY
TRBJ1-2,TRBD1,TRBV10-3,ASWGEDREVRGYT
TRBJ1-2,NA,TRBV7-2,ASSLAGSANYGYT
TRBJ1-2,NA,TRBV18,ASSPPEGRHGYT
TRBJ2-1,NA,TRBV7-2,ASSLGPYNEQF
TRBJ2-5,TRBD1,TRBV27,ASSFYRGETQY
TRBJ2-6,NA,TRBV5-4,ASSQDPSAGANVLT
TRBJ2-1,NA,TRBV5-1,ASSLVGGYNEQF
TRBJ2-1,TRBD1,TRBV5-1,ASSRGTAYNEQF
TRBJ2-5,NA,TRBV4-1,ASSRQRGETQY
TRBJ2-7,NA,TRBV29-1,SVSTGYEQY
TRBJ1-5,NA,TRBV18,ASSPGSSNQPQH
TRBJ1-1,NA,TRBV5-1,ASSSQGWEAF
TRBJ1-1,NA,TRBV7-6,ASSFQENTEAF